This is a list of T cell receptor beta chains from one sample in a study of blood T cell repertoires in COVID-19. Sequencing used immunoSEQ multiplex PCR; TCRdb keeps in-frame clones, though not all of them. Among around 190,000 clones listed, 65% to 90% were seen once. Sequencing used peripheral blood. Source of these receptors: a human donor in a cohort sampled during active COVID-19. Each CDR3 is given with its conserved first and last residue. Fields, in order: clone size, J gene, V gene, D gene, CDR3 DNA, CDR3 protein. A D gene is named only where the DNA matches it firmly. Clone size is not always given. Where it is, it says once, few, many or a class for expanded clones.

clone_size: NA; j_call: TRBJ1-5; v_call: TRBV4-1; d_call: NA; cdr3_nt: TGCGCCAGCAGCCATCCCCCGGGGAGGGGATCGGGCAATCAGCCCCAGCATTTT; cdr3_aa: CASSHPPGRGSGNQPQHF
clone_size: NA; j_call: TRBJ2-1; v_call: TRBV11-3; d_call: TRBD2; cdr3_nt: TGTGCCAGCAGCTTAGCGGGACTAGGGGATTACAATGAGCAGTTCTTC; cdr3_aa: CASSLAGLGDYNEQFF
clone_size: NA; j_call: TRBJ1-1; v_call: TRBV10-3; d_call: TRBD1; cdr3_nt: TGTGCCATCAGGCCCTCAACAGGGGAAGGAACTGAAGCTTTCTTT; cdr3_aa: CAIRPSTGEGTEAFF
clone_size: NA; j_call: TRBJ1-1; v_call: TRBV7-2; d_call: TRBD1; cdr3_nt: TGTGCCAGCAGCCCCTGGACAGGGGCAGCTTTCTTT; cdr3_aa: CASSPWTGAAFF
clone_size: NA; j_call: TRBJ2-5; v_call: TRBV11-2; d_call: NA; cdr3_nt: TGTGCCAGCAGCTTGAGCATACAAGAGACCCAGTACTTC; cdr3_aa: CASSLSIQETQYF
clone_size: NA; j_call: TRBJ2-7; v_call: TRBV6-5; d_call: NA; cdr3_nt: TGTGCCAGCAGTCCCCCAGACAGCATCGAGCAGTACTTC; cdr3_aa: CASSPPDSIEQYF
clone_size: NA; j_call: TRBJ2-6; v_call: TRBV28; d_call: NA; cdr3_nt: TGTGCCACCAAATGGCAGGGGTCTCGCTCTGGGGCCAACGTCCTGACTTTC; cdr3_aa: CATKWQGSRSGANVLTF
clone_size: NA; j_call: TRBJ2-7; v_call: TRBV7-8; d_call: NA; cdr3_nt: TGTGCCAGCAGCCAGGGGTGGGGGCAGGCCACCTCCTACGAGCAGTACTTC; cdr3_aa: CASSQGWGQATSYEQYF
clone_size: NA; j_call: TRBJ2-2; v_call: TRBV19; d_call: NA; cdr3_nt: TGTGCCAGTAGTCCCGCCGCGAGAACCGGGGAGCTGTTTTTT; cdr3_aa: CASSPAARTGELFF
clone_size: NA; j_call: TRBJ2-1; v_call: TRBV18; d_call: TRBD2; cdr3_nt: TGTGCCAGCTCACCCCCGGGACTAGCGGGGTCAGATGAGCAGTTCTTC; cdr3_aa: CASSPPGLAGSDEQFF
clone_size: NA; j_call: TRBJ1-5; v_call: TRBV27; d_call: NA; cdr3_nt: TGTGCCAGCAGTCCGACGGGGGTGTATAGCAATCAGCCCCAGCATTTT; cdr3_aa: CASSPTGVYSNQPQHF
clone_size: NA; j_call: TRBJ1-1; v_call: TRBV5-6; d_call: NA; cdr3_nt: TGTGCCAGCAGCTGGCCGAATTTGAACACTGAAGCTTTCTTT; cdr3_aa: CASSWPNLNTEAFF
clone_size: few; j_call: TRBJ1-5; v_call: TRBV15; d_call: TRBD1; cdr3_nt: TGTGCCACCAGCAGCGGAGGACAGGGGAATCAGCCCCAGCATTTT; cdr3_aa: CATSSGGQGNQPQHF
clone_size: NA; j_call: TRBJ2-7; v_call: TRBV18; d_call: TRBD1; cdr3_nt: TGTGCCAGCTCACCACGGGGGACAGCCTACGAGCAGTACTTC; cdr3_aa: CASSPRGTAYEQYF
clone_size: NA; j_call: TRBJ1-2; v_call: TRBV19; d_call: TRBD1; cdr3_nt: TGTGCCAGTACCCCCGGCCTGGGACAGGGAGGTGGCTACACCTTC; cdr3_aa: CASTPGLGQGGGYTF
clone_size: few; j_call: TRBJ1-3; v_call: TRBV7-9; d_call: NA; cdr3_nt: TGTGCCAGCAGCTTGGGAGACTCTGGAAACACCATATATTTT; cdr3_aa: CASSLGDSGNTIYF
clone_size: NA; j_call: TRBJ2-1; v_call: TRBV27; d_call: TRBD2; cdr3_nt: TGTGCCAGCAGAACCGGACTAGCGGGAGTCTTTTCTCCCTCCTTGTTCTTC; cdr3_aa: CASRTGLAGVFSPSLFF
clone_size: NA; j_call: TRBJ2-7; v_call: TRBV25-1; d_call: NA; cdr3_nt: TGTGCCAGCAGTTCAGACAGTCTTCTTTCCTACGAGCAGTACTTC; cdr3_aa: CASSSDSLLSYEQYF
clone_size: once; j_call: TRBJ2-7; v_call: TRBV4-1; d_call: NA; cdr3_nt: TGCGCCAGCAGCCAAGATAAGGGGCCATACGAGCAGTACTTC; cdr3_aa: CASSQDKGPYEQYF
clone_size: NA; j_call: TRBJ1-6; v_call: TRBV19; d_call: NA; cdr3_nt: TGTGCCAGTAGTACAGGGGAGGGTTCCTATAATTCACCCCTCCACTTT; cdr3_aa: CASSTGEGSYNSPLHF
clone_size: NA; j_call: TRBJ2-5; v_call: TRBV7-9; d_call: TRBD2; cdr3_nt: TGTGCCAGCAGCCCCGGGACTAGCGGTAGTCAAGAGACCCAGTACTTC; cdr3_aa: CASSPGTSGSQETQYF
clone_size: NA; j_call: TRBJ2-5; v_call: TRBV7-8; d_call: NA; cdr3_nt: TGTGCCAGCAGCTTAGCGGGGCTTAAGGGGAAGAAGACCCAGTACTTC; cdr3_aa: CASSLAGLKGKKTQYF
clone_size: NA; j_call: TRBJ2-1; v_call: TRBV4-3; d_call: TRBD2; cdr3_nt: TGCGCCAGCAGCCAGGGGACTAGCGGGGGCCACTACAATGAGCAGTTCTTC; cdr3_aa: CASSQGTSGGHYNEQFF
clone_size: NA; j_call: TRBJ1-6; v_call: TRBV28; d_call: NA; cdr3_nt: TGTGCCAGCCGCAGGGCGGATTCACCCCTCCACTTT; cdr3_aa: CASRRADSPLHF
clone_size: NA; j_call: TRBJ1-2; v_call: TRBV27; d_call: NA; cdr3_nt: TGTGCCAGCAGTTCCGCTACTGGTGGCTACACCTTC; cdr3_aa: CASSSATGGYTF
clone_size: NA; j_call: TRBJ2-2; v_call: TRBV3-1/TRBV3-2; d_call: NA; cdr3_nt: TGTGCCAGCAGCCACCTCCAAGCGAGCGGGGAGCTGTTTTTT; cdr3_aa: CASSHLQASGELFF
clone_size: once; j_call: TRBJ1-4; v_call: TRBV5-1; d_call: TRBD1; cdr3_nt: TGCGCCAGCAGTGACAGGGGGGATGAAAAACTGTTTTTT; cdr3_aa: CASSDRGDEKLFF
clone_size: NA; j_call: TRBJ2-7; v_call: TRBV5-1; d_call: NA; cdr3_nt: TGCGCCAGCAGCTCACTAGGACAGATCTACGAGCAGTACTTC; cdr3_aa: CASSSLGQIYEQYF
clone_size: NA; j_call: TRBJ2-5; v_call: TRBV21-1; d_call: NA; cdr3_nt: TGTGCCAGCAGCAAATATGGGCCAACGCAAGAGACCCAGTACTTC; cdr3_aa: CASSKYGPTQETQYF
clone_size: NA; j_call: TRBJ1-1; v_call: TRBV18; d_call: NA; cdr3_nt: TGTGCCAGCTCACCAAAAGGCGGACACGGGGGCACTGAAGCTTTCTTT; cdr3_aa: CASSPKGGHGGTEAFF
clone_size: NA; j_call: TRBJ2-4; v_call: TRBV6-2/TRBV6-3; d_call: TRBD2; cdr3_nt: TGTGCCAGCAGCGCGGGGGAGGAGGGGAACATTCAGTACTTC; cdr3_aa: CASSAGEEGNIQYF
clone_size: once; j_call: TRBJ2-4; v_call: TRBV28; d_call: TRBD2; cdr3_nt: TGTGCCAGCAGTCTTGGGGCGGGAGGGAGGAACATTCAGTACTTC; cdr3_aa: CASSLGAGGRNIQYF
clone_size: NA; j_call: TRBJ1-2; v_call: TRBV28; d_call: TRBD1; cdr3_nt: TGTGCCAGCAGCGGACAGGGGGGGTATGGCTACACCTTC; cdr3_aa: CASSGQGGYGYTF